A selection of T cell receptor beta chains follows, all from one sample in a study of blood T cell repertoires in COVID-19. Libraries were prepared by immunoSEQ multiplex PCR; TCRdb keeps only in-frame clonotypes and omits some of them. Of 150,000 to 200,000 clones in the sample, over 70% were seen once. The sample comprised PBMCs or T cells enriched from blood (not recorded which). The receptors shown here come from a man between 65 and 85 years old who had been exposed to COVID-19. The CDR3 runs from the conserved cysteine through the conserved F or W. Fields, in order: clone size, D gene, V gene, J gene, CDR3 DNA, CDR3 protein. The D gene is left open where the match is weak. The size of a clone is reported for some rows only, either as once, few or many, or as a class for expanded clones.

-	-	TRBV6-2/TRBV6-3	TRBJ2-7	TGTGCCAGCAGCACGGGAGGGACAGGGACCTCCTACGAGCAGTACTTC	CASSTGGTGTSYEQYF
-	-	TRBV6-5	TRBJ2-2	TGTGCCACGCGGGACTTGACGGACACCGGGGAGCTGTTTTTT	CATRDLTDTGELFF
once	TRBD1	TRBV4-3	TRBJ2-1	TGCGCAACTGGACAGGGGGCCATCAATGAGCAGTTCTTC	CATGQGAINEQFF
-	-	TRBV3-1/TRBV3-2	TRBJ1-2	TGTGCCAGCAGCCAAGAACGGAGGGTTGCCCACTATGGCTACACCTTC	CASSQERRVAHYGYTF
-	TRBD1	TRBV5-4	TRBJ1-1	TGTGCCAGCAGGCCGGGACAGGGGGCCACTGAAGCTTTCTTT	CASRPGQGATEAFF
-	TRBD1	TRBV19	TRBJ1-3	TGTGCCAGTAGTATAAGGACAGGCCCCTCTGGAAACACCATATATTTT	CASSIRTGPSGNTIYF
-	TRBD2	TRBV6-5	TRBJ2-3	TGTGCCGGTGGGATTAGCGGGGGCGCAGATACGCAGTATTTT	CAGGISGGADTQYF
-	-	TRBV2	TRBJ1-3	TGTGCCAGCAGTGAAGATCAGGGGACCGGAAACACCATATATTTT	CASSEDQGTGNTIYF
-	TRBD2	TRBV18	TRBJ2-1	TGTGCCAGCTCACCAGGGACTAGTAGCCTGGAGCAGTTCTTC	CASSPGTSSLEQFF
-	TRBD1	TRBV6-5	TRBJ2-5	TGTGCCAGCAAGGCCCCAGGGGGCAGAGAGACCCAGTACTTC	CASKAPGGRETQYF
-	-	TRBV5-6	TRBJ2-7	TGTGCCAGCAGCTTTAGTACCTACGAGCAGTACTTC	CASSFSTYEQYF
-	TRBD1	TRBV4-3	TRBJ1-5	TGCGCCAGCAGCCAAGAAACAGGGGCCGGCAATCAGCCCCAGCATTTT	CASSQETGAGNQPQHF
-	TRBD2	TRBV4-1	TRBJ2-3	TGCGCCAGCAGCCAAACGGGGGGGAGCACAGATACGCAGTATTTT	CASSQTGGSTDTQYF
-	-	TRBV4-3	TRBJ1-2	TGCGCCAGCAGCCAAGTAACGGGGTTGAATTATGGCTACACCTTC	CASSQVTGLNYGYTF
few	-	TRBV4-3	TRBJ1-3	TGCGCCAGCAGCCAAGACATGGCGGACTCTGGAAACACCATATATTTT	CASSQDMADSGNTIYF
few	-	TRBV7-4	TRBJ2-7	TGTGCCAGCAGCTTCCATCTGACTAGAAGATCATACGAGCAGTACTTC	CASSFHLTRRSYEQYF
-	TRBD1	TRBV10-2	TRBJ2-7	TGCGCCAGCAGGGAGGGACAGGGGTTCCCCTACGAGCAGTACTTC	CASREGQGFPYEQYF
once	-	TRBV15	TRBJ1-2	TGTGCCACCAGCTCAGGGTCCCCCCTAGATGGCTACACCTTC	CATSSGSPLDGYTF
-	-	TRBV10-3	TRBJ2-7	TGTGCCATCAGTGAGTCCGCAGGGGACGAGCAGTACTTC	CAISESAGDEQYF
-	TRBD1	TRBV24-1	TRBJ1-2	TGTGCCACCAGTGATTCCCCAGGGGGGAGCTATGGCTACACCTTC	CATSDSPGGSYGYTF
-	TRBD1	TRBV19	TRBJ2-3	TGTGCCAGTAGGGGTTTTCAGGGGGCCACAGATACGCAGTATTTT	CASRGFQGATDTQYF
once	TRBD1	TRBV9	TRBJ2-6	TGTGCCAGCAGCCAGGGACAGGGGGCGCGTGGGGCCAACGTCCTGACTTTC	CASSQGQGARGANVLTF
few	-	TRBV3-1/TRBV3-2	TRBJ1-2	TGTGCCAGCAGCCAAGAAGGGGGTAGGTGGGGTGGCTACACCTTC	CASSQEGGRWGGYTF
-	TRBD1	TRBV6-5	TRBJ1-1	TGTGCCAGCAGTCCCGAACAGGGGGCCTCTGAAGCTTTCTTT	CASSPEQGASEAFF
-	TRBD1	TRBV20-1	TRBJ1-6	TGCAGTGCTAGTGCTCACGGGCAGGGGGGTCCCCTCCACTTT	CSASAHGQGGPLHF
-	TRBD2	TRBV18	TRBJ2-3	TGTGCCAGCTCACGGTCCGGGACTAGGACAGATACGCAGTATTTT	CASSRSGTRTDTQYF
-	TRBD2	TRBV7-8	TRBJ2-5	TGTGCCAGCAGCTTAGCGACTAGCGGGATGAGAGAGACCCAGTACTTC	CASSLATSGMRETQYF
-	-	TRBV9	TRBJ1-3	TGTGCCAGCAGCGTCCAATCGTTGGAGGGCACCATATATTTT	CASSVQSLEGTIYF
-	-	TRBV5-1	TRBJ2-7	TGCGCCAGCCGCCAGGCGCCCTCCTACGAGCAGTACTTC	CASRQAPSYEQYF
-	TRBD1	TRBV5-6	TRBJ1-1	TGTGCCAGCAGCTTGCTGAACAGGGGGGGTGAAGCTTTCTTT	CASSLLNRGGEAFF
few	-	TRBV14	TRBJ2-2	TGTGCCAGCAGCCAGACTTCTGGAGGTAGCACCGGGGAGCTGTTTTTT	CASSQTSGGSTGELFF
-	-	TRBV29-1	TRBJ1-2	TGCAGCGTGGAGGACGCCCCGAACTATGGCTACACCTTC	CSVEDAPNYGYTF
-	-	TRBV6-6	TRBJ1-2	TGTGCCAGCAGTCCGACAGTAAATGGCTACACCTTC	CASSPTVNGYTF
-	-	TRBV5-4	TRBJ1-1	TGTGCCAGCAGCTTGGGGCCCACTGAAGCTTTCTTT	CASSLGPTEAFF
-	-	TRBV5-6	TRBJ1-2	TGTGCCAGCAGCGCAGGGTTGACCTATGGCTACACCTTC	CASSAGLTYGYTF
-	TRBD2	TRBV24-1	TRBJ2-1	TGTGCCACCAGTGACCCAGGGACTAGCGGGGTCCTTTTGAGCTCCTACAATGAGCAGTTCTTC	CATSDPGTSGVLLSSYNEQFF